This TCR beta chain came from a study of Graves' ophthalmopathy and Graves' hyperthyroidism. This clonotype was recorded many times. Its specificity is unknown. Patients were left out if they had other autoimmune diseases, uncontrolled infections, pregnancy or lactation. CDR3 length equals 13 residues. Trimming cost V 5 bases and J 1 base, with 8 bases left between them. Germline V gene sequence: CDR1 ENHRY, CDR2 SYGVKD. RNA transcripts served as template for amplifying TCR beta CDR3 sequences. After a first-round RT-PCR with HTBI primers, a second-round multiplex PCR was run. TCRdb re-derived calls from the multiplex PCR reads in MiXCR, one entry per CDR3 protein. The repertoire holds almost 750,000 distinct CDR3 sequences, with roughly 41% as singletons. The study, taken as a whole, reports: For predicting ophthalmopathy progression, the model had more than 60% sensitivity and approximately 72% specificity. Most expanded clonotypes in thyroid above 0.001 frequency also showed up in blood.

The chain uses TRBV10-3 and TRBJ1-1, with TRBD1 as a possible D gene (5 bases). This receptor was taken from an adult man with Graves' ophthalmopathy. Sequenced input: peripheral blood. The CDR3 DNA reads as TGTGCCATCAGTCTGGACACGAACACTGAAGCTTTCTTT. This encodes CAISLDTNTEAFF.